The source of this T cell receptor (beta chain) is a study of post-analysis software for immune sequencing data. Findings and caveats of the study: Compared with controls, patients had more of five or six TRBV segments, including TRBV5-6, TRBV5-1 and TRBV20-1.

The library was made from cDNA and included unique molecular identifiers. TCRdb independently ran MiXCR on the PCR reads; one entry per CDR3 protein. The sample records around 440,000 distinct CDR3 sequences, approximately 45% being singletons. A note on this clonotype: The antigen remains undetermined.

Germline V CDR1 and CDR2: MNHEY, SMNVEV (reference sequence). This CDR3 comprises 23 residues. The chain is built from TRBV27 and TRBJ2-7; 7 nucleotides agree with TRBD1. The closer fit of TRBJ2-5 to the DNA end suggests the J call may be wrong. The specimen sequenced was blood. This TCR was recovered from a girl aged 5-17 years with multiple sclerosis. The CDR3 here is CASSLPTGESQREWAKTQETQYF. DNA for the CDR3: TGTGCCAGCAGTTTACCCACAGGGGAGTCCCAGAGGGAGTGGGCCAAGACCCAAGAGACCCAGTACTTC.